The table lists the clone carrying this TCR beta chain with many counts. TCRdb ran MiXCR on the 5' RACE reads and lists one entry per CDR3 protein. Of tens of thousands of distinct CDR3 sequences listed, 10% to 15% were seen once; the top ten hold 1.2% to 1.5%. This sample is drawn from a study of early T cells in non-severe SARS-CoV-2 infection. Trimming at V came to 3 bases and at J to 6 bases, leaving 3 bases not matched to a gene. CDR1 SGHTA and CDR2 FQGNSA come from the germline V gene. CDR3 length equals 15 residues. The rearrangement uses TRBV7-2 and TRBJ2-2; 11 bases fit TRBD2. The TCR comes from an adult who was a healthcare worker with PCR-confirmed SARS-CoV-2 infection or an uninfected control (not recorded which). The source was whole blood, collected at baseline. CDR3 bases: TGTGCCAGCAGCTTTAGCGGGAGGGCCTCCGGGGAGCTGTTTTTT. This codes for CASSFSGRASGELFF.